This passage covers 18 T cell receptor beta chains from one sample sequenced in a study of vaccination effects on CD4 cells after COVID-19. Within the ViraFEST assay, antigen-specific CD4+ T cells underwent expansion with viral peptide pools prior to sequencing. Following 10 days of culture, CD4+ T cells were isolated. None of these healthy vaccinees had been infected with SARS-CoV-2 before vaccination. No antigen has been assigned to these receptors. The protocol was immunoSEQ multiplex PCR, while the TCRdb copy is restricted to in-frame clones and leaves out a portion. This repertoire shows tens of thousands of clones, about 72% found once; its top ten account for around 2.7%. The sample consisted of CD4+ T cells from PBMCs cultured with HCoV-NL63 spike peptides, taken before COVID-19 vaccination. These receptor sequences come from a human donor who received a COVID-19 vaccine.

The chain is built from TRBV7-2 and TRBJ1-2; possible D gene TRBD1, 5 bases. Germline CDR1 SGHTA, CDR2 FQGNSA. The CDR3 consists of 13 residues. V was trimmed by 3 bases and J by 6 bases, leaving 11 bases between them. The CDR3 here is CASSFDSSNGYTF. CDR3 DNA: TGTGCCAGCAGCTTCGACAGTTCGAATGGCTACACCTTC.

V and J are TRBV14 and TRBJ2-1, with D perhaps TRBD1 (5 bases). The CDR3 has 17 amino acids. Trimming cost V 2 bases and J 0 bases, with 14 bases left between them. Germline V gene sequence: CDR1 SGHDN, CDR2 FVKESK. CDR3 coding DNA: TGTGCCAGCAGCCAAAGGGGCCCCGTAAGCTCCTACAATGAGCAGTTCTTC. It translates to CASSQRGPVSSYNEQFF.

This chain links TRBV7-8 with TRBJ1-5; the D gene is possibly TRBD1 (5 bases). The ends were cut back, 5 bases at V and 5 bases at J, with 13 bases in the middle. CDR3 length equals 14 residues. Per germline, CDR1 SGHVS and CDR2 FQNEAQ. CDR3 coding DNA: TGTGCCAGCAGCCAAGGACATTCCGATCAGCCCCAGCATTTT. It encodes CASSQGHSDQPQHF.

The chain links TRBV10-2 to TRBJ1-1; D unclear. Looked up from germline, CDR1 is WSHSY and CDR2 is SAAADI. CDR3 length: 13 residues. Trimming removed 3 bases at V and 2 bases at J, with 7 bases between. CDR3 coding DNA: TGCGCCAGCAGTGATATCATAAACACTGAAGCTTTCTTT. This encodes CASSDIINTEAFF.

The chain combines TRBV4-1 with TRBJ2-3, with TRBD2 matching 8 bases. This CDR3 comprises 14 residues. Germline V gene sequence: CDR1 MGHRA, CDR2 YSYEKL. J was trimmed by 4 bases and V by 4 bases; bases with no gene match: 4. CDR3 nucleotide sequence: TGCGCCAGCAGCCTGCGGGGGGCCTCAGATACGCAGTATTTT. Encoded protein: CASSLRGASDTQYF.

This clone was found once. The rearrangement uses TRBV11-2 and TRBJ1-3; D call uncertain. The germline gives CDR1 SGHAT, CDR2 FQNNGV. V was pared by 6 bases and J by 0 bases, with 6 bases between. The CDR3 consists of 13 residues. This CDR3 is CASRRISGNTIYF. CDR3 nucleotides: TGTGCCAGCAGACGGATCTCTGGAAACACCATATATTTT.

The chain employs TRBV18 and TRBJ2-5; 7 positions match TRBD1. The germline CDR1 and CDR2 sequences are KGHSH and LQKENI. The V and J ends lost 0 bases and 3 bases, in that order; junction bases with no gene match: 10. This CDR3 contains 17 residues. CDR3 residues: CASSPPSNRGPKETQYF. CDR3 coding DNA: TGTGCCAGCTCACCACCTTCTAACAGGGGACCTAAAGAGACCCAGTACTTC.

The chain employs TRBV19 and TRBJ2-3; no reliable D call. This CDR3 comprises 16 residues. Germline lookup yields CDR1 LNHDA and CDR2 SQIVND (reference sequence). V was cut by 8 bases and J by 6 bases, with 24 bases left in between. This CDR3 is CASAAAFGPQVDTQYF. The DNA of the CDR3 is TGTGCCAGTGCCGCCGCCTTCGGACCTCAGGTGGATACGCAGTATTTT.

The chain employs TRBV6-1 and TRBJ2-7; TRBD1 is a possible D gene (6 bases). Trimming took 5 bases from V and 5 from J, leaving 10 bases between them. The V gene's germline CDR1 is MNHNS and CDR2 SASEGT. The CDR3 spans 12 residues. In nucleotides, the CDR3 is TGTGCCAGCAGTTTACCAGGGGACGAGCAGTACGTC. The encoded protein is CASSLPGDEQYV.

The chain is built from TRBV7-2 and TRBJ2-3, with D perhaps assigned TRBD1 or TRBD2 (5 bases each). Germline-derived CDR1 and CDR2 are SGHTA and FQGNSA. Trimming left V 5 bases short and J 1 base short, with 13 bases between. The CDR3 consists of 15 residues. CDR3 DNA: TGTGCCAGCAGCCCCGATACGGGGCGCACAGATACGCAGTATTTT. Its protein is CASSPDTGRTDTQYF.

CDR3 DNA: TGTGCCAGTACTAGACAGGGTTCGAGTCATGGCTACACCTTC. This encodes CASTRQGSSHGYTF. V usage is TRBV19 and J usage is TRBJ1-2; 7 bases align to TRBD1. V shed 7 bases, J shed 6 bases, and the junction held 11 bases outside the gene matches. The CDR3 spans 14 residues. CDR1 and CDR2 from the germline V gene are LNHDA and SQIVND (reference sequence).

The chain couples TRBV4-3 to TRBJ2-6; D gene unclear. Germline CDR1 reads LGHNA; CDR2 reads YSLEER. CDR3 length equals 16 residues. Deletions cut 4 bases from V and 1 base from J, with 11 bases between. CDR3 bases: TGCGCCAGCAGCCCCACGGCCTCTTCTGGGGCCAACGTCCTGACTTTC. It encodes CASSPTASSGANVLTF.

The rearrangement links TRBV29-1 to TRBJ1-2; D is ambiguous. V gave up 4 bases and J gave up 6 bases, with 24 bases separating them. In germline, CDR1 is SQVTM, CDR2 ANQGSEA. This CDR3 is 16 amino acids long. Here the CDR3 reads CSVGWSQTAPTDGYTF. The DNA of the CDR3 is TGCAGCGTTGGGTGGTCCCAGACTGCCCCAACGGATGGCTACACCTTC.

The chain links TRBV12-3 or TRBV12-4 to TRBJ1-1; D gene ambiguous. V was pared by 5 bases and J by 3 bases, with 10 bases between. This CDR3 has 13 amino acids. This CDR3 is CASSPRKDTEAFF. Written as DNA, the CDR3 is TGTGCCAGCAGTCCCAGGAAGGACACTGAAGCTTTCTTT.

This chain joins TRBV19 and TRBJ2-2; TRBD1 matches at 8 bases. CDR3 length equals 17 residues. The germline gives CDR1 LNHDA, CDR2 SQIVND (reference sequence). Unmatched junction bases numbered 14, after V lost 7 bases and J lost 4 bases. CDR3 sequence: CASTFTLGQGPTGELFF. As DNA, the CDR3 is TGTGCCAGTACCTTTACCCTCGGACAGGGCCCCACCGGGGAGCTGTTTTTT.

V is TRBV7-3 and J is TRBJ2-5; D assignment may be TRBD1 or TRBD2 (7 bases each). CDR1 is SGHTA, CDR2 FQGTGA, per germline. The CDR3 is 15 amino acids. Trimming shortened V by 5 bases and J by 4 bases, and 17 bases separated the two germline ends. Here the CDR3 reads CASSPRGGTVETQYF. For the CDR3, the DNA is TGTGCCAGCAGCCCCAGGGGGGGGACGGTAGAGACCCAGTACTTC.

V and J are TRBV30 and TRBJ1-3; 12 bases map to TRBD1. Unmatched junction bases numbered 5, after V lost 7 bases and J lost 4 bases. The germline V gene encodes CDR1 GTSNPN and CDR2 SVGIG (reference sequence). The CDR3 is made up of 14 amino acids. CDR3 nucleotide sequence: TGTGCCTATCGGGACAGGGGGCCAGGAAACACCATATATTTT. Its translation is CAYRDRGPGNTIYF.

The chain recombines TRBV18 with TRBJ2-3, with TRBD2 as a possible D gene (6 bases). The germline V gene encodes CDR1 KGHSH and CDR2 LQKENI. The CDR3 runs to 14 residues. V lost 2 bases, J lost 2 bases, and 8 bases lay in between. The CDR3, as DNA: TGTGCCAGCTCACCAGGCGGGACCACAGATACGCAGTATTTT. This translates into CASSPGGTTDTQYF. Complete variable domain (other parts from reference TRBV18 and TRBJ2-3): NAGVMQNPRHLVRRRGQEARLRCSPMKGHSHVYWYRQLPEEGLKFMVYLQKENIIDESGMPKERFSAEFPKEGPSILRIQQVVRGDSAAYFCASSPGGTTDTQYFGPGTRLTVL.